A single sample is the source of the 10 T cell receptor beta chains below, sequenced in a study of identical twins (dated by TCRdb to the mid-2010s). The library was prepared using 5' RACE. This sample was sequenced with an Illumina HiSeq 2000. The public reads were reprocessed in TCRdb via fastp at Q25 and MiXCR, keeping in-frame beta chains. For every CDR3 protein sequence, its rows merge into one entry that carries the most common genes and DNA. The sample table shows 650,000 to 750,000 distinct CDR3 sequences, and 21% are seen once. The top ten clonotypes cover approximately 4.3% of the sample. The sample was also linked to a second study, of T cells expressing NK-cell markers.

Sequencing was done on a sample of PBMCs. Receptor source: a woman aged 18-29 years in good health.

This clonotype was observed a few times. The chain recombines TRBV6-5 with TRBJ2-1, with 8 bases that match TRBD2. CDR1 MNHEY and CDR2 SVGAGI come from the germline V gene. Germline trimming cut 2 bases from V and 8 bases from J; bases unmatched to any gene: 8. CDR3 length: 15 residues. The CDR3 bases are TGTGCCAGCAGTTACCGGGGCGGGAGGCGGGATGAGCAGTTCTTC. It yields the protein CASSYRGGRRDEQFF.

This clonotype has at least ten counts. J is TRBJ1-3 and V is TRBV7-9; D may be TRBD1 (5 bases). The germline V and J ends were trimmed by 8 bases and 4 bases, with 15 bases remaining between them. The germline V gene encodes CDR1 SEHNR and CDR2 FQNEAQ (reference sequence). The length of the CDR3 is 14 residues. The CDR3 loop reads CASALSSGGNTIYF. DNA of the CDR3: TGTGCCAGCGCCCTATCATCAGGGGGAAACACCATATATTTT.

This chain connects TRBV20-1 to TRBJ2-1, with 10 bases aligning to TRBD2. J was trimmed by 1 base and V by 5 bases; bases with no gene match: 5. CDR3 length: 15 amino acids. Germline V CDR1 and CDR2: DFQATT, SNEGSKA (reference sequence). The CDR3 DNA reads as TGCAGTGCTGCGCAGCGGGGGGGGTCCTACAATGAGCAGTTCTTC. It codes for CSAAQRGGSYNEQFF.

The CDR3 DNA sequence: TGCAGCGTTGACGCCGGGGTCTCCGAGCAGTACTTC. It codes for CSVDAGVSEQYF. The chain couples TRBV29-1 to TRBJ2-7; TRBD2 might be the D (5 bases). The CDR3 contains 12 residues. With 3 bases removed from V and 6 bases from J, the gap between germline ends came to 12 bases. Looked up from germline, CDR1 is SQVTM and CDR2 is ANQGSEA.

This clonotype has only a few counts. V gene TRBV29-1 combines with J gene TRBJ2-5; the D is unclear. Trimming took 6 bases from V and 1 from J, leaving 12 bases between them. Germline-derived CDR1 and CDR2 are SQVTM and ANQGSEA. This CDR3 is 13 amino acids long. The CDR3 protein is CSVETAPQETQYF. CDR3 sequence (DNA): TGCAGCGTGGAGACTGCCCCCCAAGAGACCCAGTACTTC.

This rearrangement joins TRBV2 to TRBJ2-1; 12 bases align to TRBD2. This CDR3 region has 15 residues. Trimming cost V 2 bases and J 7 bases; bases outside gene matches: 3. Per the germline V gene, CDR1 is SNHLY and CDR2 is FYNNEI. The CDR3 DNA reads as TGTGCCAGCAGTGAACTAGCGGGGGGGACGAATGAGCAGTTCTTC. The encoded protein is CASSELAGGTNEQFF.

This chain uses TRBV5-1 with TRBJ2-7, with D unresolved. There are 13 residues in the CDR3. Trimming took 1 base from V and 5 from J, leaving 10 bases between them. In germline, CDR1 is SGHRS, CDR2 YFSETQ. The CDR3, as DNA: TGCGCCAGCAGCTTGTTGGATTCCCACGAGCAGTACTTC. Residues: CASSLLDSHEQYF.

The J gene is TRBJ2-1, the V gene TRBV11-1; TRBD1 is a possible D gene (6 bases). The length of the CDR3 is 19 residues. Germline CDR1 and CDR2: SGHAT and FQDESV (reference sequence). V gave up 4 bases and J gave up 2 bases, with 24 bases separating them. CDR3 residues: CASSSTGSSPTSPYNEQFF. Written as DNA, the CDR3 is TGTGCCAGCAGCTCTACAGGGTCATCACCAACTAGTCCCTACAATGAGCAGTTCTTC.

The V and J genes are TRBV7-2 and TRBJ2-1, with D perhaps TRBD2 (7 bases). V dropped 5 bases and J dropped 3 bases, with 17 bases sitting between them. CDR3 size: 16 residues. Looked up from germline, CDR1 is SGHTA and CDR2 is FQGNSA. The CDR3 bases are TGTGCCAGCAGCCTACATGGGGGGGCTGGCTACAATGAGCAGTTCTTC. Its protein is CASSLHGGAGYNEQFF.

This clonotype has more than one count but fewer than ten. The rearrangement joins TRBV6-2 or TRBV6-3 to TRBJ1-4; 11 nucleotides agree with TRBD1. The CDR3 runs to 16 residues. The V gene's germline CDR1 is MNHEY and CDR2 SVGEGT. V shed 7 bases and J 7 bases; nucleotides not matched to a gene: 11. CDR3 loop: CASMEDRGRIGEKLFF. CDR3 DNA sequence: TGTGCCAGCATGGAGGACAGGGGGCGAATTGGTGAAAAACTGTTTTTT.